This paragraph reports one T cell receptor beta chain. The sample comes from a study of blood T cell repertoires in COVID-19. Study-level background: T cells, B-cell-depleted T cells, or PBMCs supplied cDNA or gDNA.

Researchers sorted participants into cohorts using their self-reported clinical history. Study processing details: Amplification of reference gene primers provided the estimated nucleated cell counts. TCRdb's copy holds only in-frame clones and misses some; the assay was immunoSEQ multiplex PCR. V and J calls and clone size are given by that table; D and trimming were obtained from the DNA. The sample comprises over 400,000 clones, less than 90% of which are singletons, and roughly 8% rests with the top ten. The receptor was isolated from a woman aged 55-70 years who had recovered from COVID-19. Sequencing used PBMCs or T cells enriched from blood (not recorded which).

The CDR3, as DNA: TGTGCCAGCAGCGGTCGGGACTTGAACACCGGGGAGCTGTTTTTT. This encodes CASSGRDLNTGELFF. This sequence joins TRBV4-2 and TRBJ2-2, with a possible D match to TRBD2 (6 bases). There are 15 residues in the CDR3. V lost 5 bases, J lost 1 base, and 11 bases lay in between. Germline CDR1 reads LGHNA; CDR2 reads YNFKEQ.